The present T cell receptor beta chain was sequenced within a study of shared clonotypes between healthy human individuals. Whole-study results and caveats: Clonotypes which were not shared had lower generation probabilities than clonotypes that all four donors shared.

Germline V lookup: CDR1 SGHRS, CDR2 YFSETQ. V was pared by 3 bases and J by 6 bases, with 17 bases between. CDR3 size: 15 residues. TCRdb's copy holds only in-frame clones and misses some; the assay was immunoSEQ multiplex PCR. The sample includes about a million clones, under 80% seen only once; the top ten take approximately 1.5%. Points on this clone: The antigen is unknown.

The sequenced sample consisted of memory CD4+ T cells sorted from blood. Sample subset: CD45RA-negative fraction. The V and J genes are TRBV5-1 and TRBJ2-3; perhaps TRBD2 as D (6 bases). This clonotype originated in a man aged 18 to 35 in good health. This CDR3 is CASSSRGVGWDTQYF. CDR3 nucleotide sequence: TGCGCCAGCAGCTCCCGCGGGGTTGGGTGGGATACGCAGTATTTT.